These 24 T cell receptor beta chains came from one sample sequenced in a study of T-cell memory formation after mild COVID-19. TCRdb re-analysed the 5' RACE reads in MiXCR, keeping a single row per CDR3 protein. The data contain roughly 260,000 distinct CDR3 sequences, 15% to 20% of them seen just once; the ten biggest clones take up 3.5%. The specimen sequenced was PBMCs or a T cell subset sorted from them (not recorded which). These receptors came from a man between 18 and 35 years old who had mild COVID-19 (a few samples of this study predate the infection). Cell type and time point are not known.

The chain links TRBV20-1 to TRBJ2-7, with a weak D call TRBD1 (6 bases). V was pared by 5 bases and J by 4 bases, with 15 bases between. The CDR3 loop spans 13 amino acids. CDR1 is DFQATT and CDR2 is SNEGSKA in the germline V gene (reference sequence). In DNA, the CDR3 is TGCAGTGCTGGACACAGGGAGCGTTACGAGCAGTACTTC. Its protein is CSAGHRERYEQYF.

This clonotype was found a few times. The CDR3 nucleotides read TGTGCCAGCAGCTCCGCTTGGGCTTACGAGCAGTACTTC. It codes for CASSSAWAYEQYF. V usage is TRBV7-2 and J usage is TRBJ2-7; D uncertain. Trimming pared 4 bases from V and 4 bases from J, leaving 11 bases between. Germline V gene sequence: CDR1 SGHTA, CDR2 FQGNSA. The CDR3 runs to 13 residues. The complete variable domain, with remaining parts taken from reference TRBV7-2 and TRBJ2-7, reads GAGVSQSPSNKVTEKGKDVELRCDPISGHTALYWYRQSLGQGLEFLIYFQGNSAPDKSGLPSDRFSAERTGGSVSTLTIQRTQQEDSAVYLCASSSAWAYEQYFGPGTRLTVT.

In the case of this clonotype: A read error may be the cause here, since a much bigger clone is one base away. V usage is TRBV12-3 or TRBV12-4 and J usage is TRBJ1-1; D remains ambiguous. Trimming removed 3 bases at V and 5 bases at J, with 10 bases between. This CDR3 spans 13 amino acids. The CDR3 nucleotides are TGTGCCAGCAGTTTGGCCTCGTGGACTGAAGCTTTCTTT. Translating gives CASSLASWTEAFF.

This clonotype was observed a few times. The V and J genes are TRBV3-1 and TRBJ1-5; D is uncertain. This CDR3 has 12 amino acids. V was clipped by 4 bases and J by 5 bases, with 6 bases between them. Germline lookup yields CDR1 LGHDT and CDR2 YNNKEL (reference sequence). CDR3: CASSLLDQPQHF. The CDR3 DNA reads TGTGCCAGCAGCCTCCTGGATCAGCCCCAGCATTTT. The full variable domain, with the rest looked up from reference TRBV3-1 and TRBJ1-5, is DTAVSQTPKYLVTQMGNDKSIKCEQNLGHDTMYWYKQDSKKFLKIMFSYNNKELIINETVPNRFSPKSPDKAHLNLHINSLELGDSAVYFCASSLLDQPQHFGDGTRLSIL.

The gene calls are TRBV6-6 and TRBJ1-5; 7 nucleotides agree with TRBD1. The CDR3 is 15 residues long. Per the germline V gene, CDR1 is MNHNY and CDR2 is SVGAGI (reference sequence). The V segment lost 6 bases and the J segment 3 bases; nucleotides outside the gene matches: 8. The CDR3: CASRPRGQTNQPQHF. The DNA for the CDR3 is TGTGCCAGCAGGCCAAGGGGACAGACCAATCAGCCCCAGCATTTT.

This clonotype was counted ten times or more. The genes are TRBV6-5 and TRBJ1-6; no clear D. V shed 7 bases and J shed 10 bases, with 20 bases lying between them. This CDR3 contains 15 residues. Germline-derived CDR1 and CDR2 are MNHEY and SVGAGI. DNA of the CDR3: TGTGCCAGCACCCAATCCGAGGCCTACCGGTCACCCCTCCACTTT. Translating gives CASTQSEAYRSPLHF.

This clonotype appeared a few times. The chain uses TRBV7-9 and TRBJ2-1; the D is unclear. This CDR3 has 15 amino acids. Germline-derived CDR1 and CDR2 are SEHNR and FQNEAQ (reference sequence). Trimming cost V 1 base and J 10 bases, with 17 bases left between them. In nucleotides, the CDR3 is TGTGCCAGCAGCTTAGGGTCCCCTAGAGTGGGGGAGCAGTTCTTC. Protein product: CASSLGSPRVGEQFF.

V gene TRBV5-1 combines with J gene TRBJ1-6, with no clear D. V dropped 0 bases and J dropped 9 bases, with 16 bases sitting between them. Germline CDR1 is SGHRS and CDR2 is YFSETQ. There are 16 residues in the CDR3. DNA for the CDR3: TGCGCCAGCAGCTTGGTCGGGGAAGTACTTGGTTCACCCCTCCACTTT. Residues: CASSLVGEVLGSPLHF. Full variable domain (rest looked up from reference TRBV5-1 and TRBJ1-6): KAGVTQTPRYLIKTRGQQVTLSCSPISGHRSVSWYQQTPGQGLQFLFEYFSETQRNKGNFPGRFSGRQFSNSRSEMNVSTLELGDSALYLCASSLVGEVLGSPLHFGNGTRLTVT.

Only a few counts were recorded for this clonotype. CDR3 sequence reads: CASSFSRANYGYTF. The CDR3 coding sequence is TGTGCCAGCAGTTTCAGCCGGGCGAACTATGGCTACACCTTC. The chain is built from TRBV12-3 or TRBV12-4 and TRBJ1-2; D remains unclear. The CDR3 is 14 amino acids. V lost 3 bases and J 2 bases, leaving 10 bases between the germline ends.

This clonotype was seen only a few times. The gene calls are TRBV20-1 and TRBJ1-4; D is ambiguous. V lost 2 bases and J 4 bases, leaving 8 bases between the germline ends. The CDR3 covers 13 residues. Germline lookup yields CDR1 DFQATT and CDR2 SNEGSKA (reference sequence). The CDR3 bases are TGCAGTGCTAGAAGGTCGGATAATGAAAAACTGTTTTTT. It encodes CSARRSDNEKLFF.

This clonotype was counted between two and nine times. The chain employs TRBV20-1 and TRBJ1-1; D is possibly TRBD1 (5 bases). Germline V gives CDR1 DFQATT, CDR2 SNEGSKA (reference sequence). This CDR3 has 13 residues. This chain's CDR3 is CRPSPGQLSEAFF. In DNA form, the CDR3 reads TGCAGACCTAGCCCAGGGCAGCTCAGTGAAGCTTTCTTT.

The chain joins TRBV18 to TRBJ1-1, with D possibly TRBD1 on 5 matching bases. This CDR3 contains 16 residues. The V and J ends lost 2 bases and 1 base respectively, with 14 bases between them. CDR1 is KGHSH and CDR2 is LQKENI in the germline V gene. The CDR3 DNA follows: TGTGCCAGCTCACCAGTGGCAGGGAGTCAGAACACTGAAGCTTTCTTT. It translates to CASSPVAGSQNTEAFF.

This clonotype appeared a few times. The chain uses TRBV5-4 and TRBJ2-1; D unresolved. CDR3 length equals 12 residues. With 3 bases removed from V and 7 bases from J, the gap between germline ends came to 8 bases. Per the germline V gene, CDR1 is SGHNT and CDR2 is YYREEE (reference sequence). The CDR3 is CASSWAQNEQFF. The CDR3 DNA is TGTGCCAGCAGCTGGGCGCAAAATGAGCAGTTCTTC.

This clonotype was seen ten or more times. The chain carries TRBV12-3 or TRBV12-4 and TRBJ1-4; tentatively, D is TRBD1 (5 bases). V dropped 6 bases and J dropped 7 bases, with 9 bases sitting between them. This CDR3 region has 12 residues. The DNA of the CDR3 is TGTGCCAGCAGGAGGGACGGTGAAAAACTGTTTTTT. It encodes CASRRDGEKLFF.

CDR3 coding DNA: TGTGCCAGCAGCTCGGGACCCGGTGTGAACGAGCAGTACTTC. It yields the protein CASSSGPGVNEQYF. The rearrangement uses TRBV7-2 and TRBJ2-7; either TRBD1 or TRBD2 may fit D (5 bases each). Germline loops: CDR1 SGHTA, CDR2 FQGNSA. Trimming stripped 4 bases from V and 5 bases from J, with 15 bases between. The length of the CDR3 is 14 residues.

The chain couples TRBV28 to TRBJ1-6; no definite D call. The CDR3 consists of 13 residues. The V gene lost 2 bases and the J gene lost 12 bases, with 11 bases spanning the gap. The V gene's germline CDR1 is MDHEN and CDR2 SYDVKM. CDR3 coding DNA: TGTGCCAGCAGTTTAGGTAGTCAGGAACCCCTCCACTTT. Translating it yields CASSLGSQEPLHF.

The chain is built from TRBV5-1 and TRBJ2-7; the D call may be TRBD1 or TRBD2 (5 bases each). The CDR3 extends over 14 amino acids. The V end was cut by 3 bases, the J end by 5 bases, with 15 bases between. The germline gives CDR1 SGHRS, CDR2 YFSETQ. CDR3 in amino acids: CASSSFQGENEQYF. CDR3 bases: TGCGCCAGCAGCTCGTTTCAGGGAGAGAACGAGCAGTACTTC.

There are a few counts of this clonotype. This chain joins TRBV5-1 and TRBJ2-7; 9 bases map to TRBD1. This CDR3 is 15 amino acids long. V gave up 3 bases and J gave up 4 bases; unmatched junction bases: 8. Germline assignment: CDR1 SGHRS and CDR2 YFSETQ. The chain's CDR3 is CASSSRDRVGYEQYF. CDR3 in DNA: TGCGCCAGCAGCTCCCGGGACAGGGTCGGGTACGAGCAGTACTTC. The full variable domain, its missing parts supplied by reference TRBV5-1 and TRBJ2-7, is KAGVTQTPRYLIKTRGQQVTLSCSPISGHRSVSWYQQTPGQGLQFLFEYFSETQRNKGNFPGRFSGRQFSNSRSEMNVSTLELGDSALYLCASSSRDRVGYEQYFGPGTRLTVT.

In DNA form, the CDR3 reads TGTGCCAGCGGGGGGTCGACAGGGGCCTTTGAAGCTTTCTTT. It yields the protein CASGGSTGAFEAFF. V is TRBV6-6 and J is TRBJ1-1, with 8 bases that match TRBD1. The J segment lost 7 bases and the V segment lost 8 bases, leaving 12 bases of the junction unmatched. From germline, CDR1 is MNHNY and CDR2 SVGAGI (reference sequence). This CDR3 comprises 14 residues.

The chain combines TRBV6-2 or TRBV6-3 with TRBJ1-2; D possibly corresponds to TRBD1 (5 bases). CDR1 and CDR2 from the germline V gene are MNHEY and SVGEGT. The CDR3 runs to 13 residues. V lost 6 bases and J 2 bases, leaving 10 bases between the germline ends. This chain's CDR3 is CASRSGTNYGYTF. CDR3 sequence (DNA): TGTGCCAGCAGGAGCGGGACGAACTATGGCTACACCTTC.

This clonotype was found a few times. This chain uses TRBV10-3 with TRBJ2-2; D may correspond to TRBD1 or TRBD2 (5 bases each). The CDR3 has 16 residues. Germline assignment: CDR1 ENHRY and CDR2 SYGVKD. Trimming left V 3 bases short and J 4 bases short, with 15 bases between. CDR3 sequence reads: CAISDPGTTPTGELFF. The CDR3, as DNA: TGTGCCATCAGTGACCCCGGGACCACCCCCACCGGGGAGCTGTTTTTT.

This clonotype was observed a handful of times. This chain joins TRBV20-1 and TRBJ2-1; possible D gene TRBD2, 6 bases. Trimming cost V 3 bases and J 10 bases, with 19 bases left between them. This CDR3 is 14 amino acids long. Germline V gene lookup returns CDR1 DFQATT and CDR2 SNEGSKA (reference sequence). The CDR3 sequence: CSARLYPGLAEQFF. CDR3 in DNA: TGCAGTGCTAGGCTCTACCCGGGACTCGCGGAGCAGTTCTTC.

CDR3 DNA: TGCAGTGCTCCAAAGCGACAGGGATCTGAAGCTTTCTTT. Translation gives CSAPKRQGSEAFF. The rearrangement joins TRBV20-1 to TRBJ1-1, with 7 positions matching TRBD1. Germline CDR1 DFQATT, CDR2 SNEGSKA (reference sequence). Germline trimming cut 5 bases from V and 6 bases from J; bases unmatched to any gene: 9. The CDR3 runs 13 residues.

The chain is built from TRBV4-1 and TRBJ1-5; 7 bases align to TRBD1. The germline V gene has CDR1 MGHRA and CDR2 YSYEKL. With 4 bases clipped from V and 2 bases from J, the junction kept 5 bases outside the gene matches. The CDR3 loop spans 15 amino acids. The CDR3 here is CASSRNRGGNQPQHF. The CDR3 DNA follows: TGCGCCAGCAGCCGGAACAGGGGAGGCAATCAGCCCCAGCATTTT.